What follows describes a single TCR beta chain. This clone was counted a single time. Its antigen remains unidentified. Base quality data are lacking; no much larger clone is found one base away. The collaborating institutions used their own protocols to collect whole blood in K2EDTA tubes. For TCRbeta analysis, collaborators shipped samples as frozen whole blood, isolated PBMCs, or DNA extracted from either of those sample types. TCRbeta CDR3 regions were amplified from genomic DNA by means of the immunoSEQ Assay, a bias-controlled multiplex PCR. The original pipeline was this. Within the assay, amplification of reference gene primers was used to estimate how many nucleated cells each sample contained. To quantify the absolute abundance of each unique TCRbeta CDR3 rearrangement, sequence reads were collapsed and filtered. For each sample, productive Simpson clonality was calculated as the square root of Simpson's diversity index over productive rearrangements. Held by TCRdb, this immuneACCESS table contains in-frame sequences only and omits some clones. Under half of the omission traces to an unresolved V gene where checked; the cause of the rest is unknown. V and J calls and clone size are given by that table; D and trimming were obtained from the DNA. This sample gives 15,000 to 20,000 clones in total; roughly 88% of them show up just once. The ten largest account for roughly 10% of the sample.

The data originate from a study of blood T cell repertoires in COVID-19 (TCRdb year 2020). Background for the entire study: Samples covering the acute and convalescent phases of COVID-19 were provided by collaborators in the United States, Italy and Spain. The repertoires were released in a freely available public database meant as a resource for research on the immune response to SARS-CoV-2. Samples came from the ongoing ImmuneRACE study (first 160 participants) plus 1,254 subjects from 6 global collaborators. The dataset comprised deeply sampled blood TCRbeta repertoires from subjects exposed to, actively infected with, or recovered from COVID-19. A de-identified subject ID, COVID-19 status, age in years and sex were almost always included in the sample metadata. The prospective study material was composed of cDNA or gDNA derived from T cells, B-cell-depleted T cells, or PBMCs. Where available, HLA class I and class II types were taken from metadata supplied by the sample provider and were not determined by assay-based typing.

The V end loses 2 bases and the J end loses 7 bases, and a stretch of 15 bases separates them. The germline V gene yields SGHAT for CDR1 and FQNNGV for CDR2. The CDR3 runs 15 amino acids, cysteine and phenylalanine included. CDR3 DNA only is kept here, 45 bases in frame from base 1. Overall study outcomes, separate from this receptor: Clinical and demographic metadata were provided uncurated, with the amount varying by source and participant.

This TCR was sampled from a man between 35 and 55 years old with active COVID-19. Sequencing was done on a sample of peripheral blood. The chain employs TRBV11-2 and TRBJ2-1; tentative D gene TRBD2, with 6 bases matching. In nucleotide form, the sequence is TGTGCCAGCAGCTTAATGACGGGAGTGGGGAATGAGCAGTTCTTC. Its protein reads: CASSLMTGVGNEQFF.